These T cell receptor beta chains were read from a single sample in a study of blood T cell repertoires in COVID-19. This table comes from immunoSEQ multiplex PCR, and its TCRdb copy is limited to in-frame clones, with some not included. Counted here are 150,000 to 200,000 clones, roughly nine tenths occurring once; the ten biggest clones make up 6.7%. The sample consisted of peripheral blood. The receptors here all came from a man between 35 and 55 years old with acute or convalescent COVID-19. CDR3s include the opening cysteine and the closing phenylalanine or tryptophan. A D gene is named only where the DNA matches it firmly. The size entry is marked missing in some rows and otherwise reads once, few, many or a size class.

clone_size d_call j_call v_call cdr3_nt cdr3_aa
- - TRBJ2-5 TRBV11-3 TGTGCCAGCAGCTCAGGGTACCAAGAGACCCAGTACTTC CASSSGYQETQYF
- - TRBJ2-5 TRBV28 TGTGCCAGCAGTTCCCCAATTAGGCGGGACCGCAGCCAAGAGACCCAGTACTTC CASSSPIRRDRSQETQYF
- - TRBJ2-7 TRBV30 TGTGCCTGGAGTGTACCGGGGGGCGACGAGCAGTACTTC CAWSVPGGDEQYF
once TRBD2 TRBJ2-3 TRBV10-2 TGCGCCAGCAACCTAGCCATAGCGGGGGTTGCTACGCAGTATTTT CASNLAIAGVATQYF
- - TRBJ2-3 TRBV4-1 TGCGCCAGCAGGCCTACGGGGACTAGCACAGATACGCAGTATTTT CASRPTGTSTDTQYF
- TRBD1 TRBJ1-6 TRBV7-2 TGTGCCAGCAGCTTAGGCTTGTTGGGGACAGGGGACCATTCACCCCTCCACTTT CASSLGLLGTGDHSPLHF
- TRBD1 TRBJ2-7 TRBV5-8 TGTGCCAGCAGCTTGCCGGGACAGGGGAATCACGAGCAGTACTTC CASSLPGQGNHEQYF
- TRBD1 TRBJ2-1 TRBV27 TGTGCCAGCAGTTTAAGGAGACAGGGCTACAATGAGCAGTTCTTC CASSLRRQGYNEQFF
- - TRBJ1-6 TRBV4-1 TGCGCCAGCAGCCAAGATCCCCAGGGTGTCGGATTTCGGGCACCCCTCCACTTT CASSQDPQGVGFRAPLHF
- TRBD2 TRBJ2-5 TRBV13 TGTGCCAGCAGCTCGAACAGCGGGGGGGCGGAGACCCAGTACTTC CASSSNSGGAETQYF
- - TRBJ2-5 TRBV9 TGTGCCAGCAGCGTAGGGTCTAACCAAGAGACCCAGTACTTC CASSVGSNQETQYF
- - TRBJ1-5 TRBV11-2 TGTGCCAGCAGCTTAGTTCACGGTAGCAATCAGCCCCAGCATTTT CASSLVHGSNQPQHF
- - TRBJ2-2 TRBV7-2 TGTGCCAGCAGCTTACTACAGAAGGACGGGGAGCTGTTTTTT CASSLLQKDGELFF
- - TRBJ2-2 TRBV6-6 TGTGCCAGCAGCTACACGGGGGTCGGGGAGCTGTTTTTT CASSYTGVGELFF
- - TRBJ1-5 TRBV6-5 TGTGCCAGCAGTTCATACCGGGACTTCGAAATTCAGCCCCAGCATTTT CASSSYRDFEIQPQHF
- - TRBJ2-3 TRBV27 TGTGCCAGCAGTTTTGGCTGGAGCACAGATACGCAGTATTTT CASSFGWSTDTQYF
- - TRBJ2-7 TRBV19 TGTGCCAGTAGTATAGAAGGGCAGGACACGTACGAGCAGTACTTC CASSIEGQDTYEQYF
- - TRBJ1-2 TRBV13 TGTGCCAGCAGCTTTGGGGGAGGGGCAGGCGGCTACACCTTC CASSFGGGAGGYTF
once TRBD2 TRBJ2-7 TRBV13 TGTGCCAGCAGCAGCGCGGGGGTTACCTACGAGCAGTACTTC CASSSAGVTYEQYF
few TRBD1 TRBJ1-2 TRBV9 TGTGCCAGCAGCCCCCCGAGCGACAGGGGGGAAGGCTACACCTTC CASSPPSDRGEGYTF
- TRBD1 TRBJ2-7 TRBV27 TGTGCCAGCAGTTTAAGGGGGACAGGGGGCTACGAGCAGTACTTC CASSLRGTGGYEQYF
- TRBD2 TRBJ2-3 TRBV30 TGTGCCTGGAGTCGCGGGGGGCAGAGCACAGATACGCAGTATTTT CAWSRGGQSTDTQYF
- TRBD1 TRBJ1-5 TRBV27 TGTGCCAGCAGTTTTGTAGGGGACAGGGGTCATCAGCCCCAGCATTTT CASSFVGDRGHQPQHF
- - TRBJ1-4 TRBV11-2 TGTGCCAGCAGCTTGCAGGGCCAGTATGAAAAACTGTTTTTT CASSLQGQYEKLFF
once - TRBJ2-5 TRBV20-1 TGCAGTGCTAGAGAAGGGGCCCAGTACTTC CSAREGAQYF
- - TRBJ1-3 TRBV2 TGTGCCAGCAGTGGATACAGCATATATTTT CASSGYSIYF
once - TRBJ1-2 TRBV11-2 TGTGCCAGCAGCTTGAGTCAAGGGGCCCTGAGCTATGGCTACACCTTC CASSLSQGALSYGYTF
few TRBD1 TRBJ1-1 TRBV27 TGTGCCAGCAGTCTAAGCGGGACAGGGGGCTTTAGGATCACTGAAGCTTTCTTT CASSLSGTGGFRITEAFF
- - TRBJ2-7 TRBV12-5 TGTGCCAGTGGTCCCTCATGGGGGCGCTACGAGCAGTACTTC CASGPSWGRYEQYF